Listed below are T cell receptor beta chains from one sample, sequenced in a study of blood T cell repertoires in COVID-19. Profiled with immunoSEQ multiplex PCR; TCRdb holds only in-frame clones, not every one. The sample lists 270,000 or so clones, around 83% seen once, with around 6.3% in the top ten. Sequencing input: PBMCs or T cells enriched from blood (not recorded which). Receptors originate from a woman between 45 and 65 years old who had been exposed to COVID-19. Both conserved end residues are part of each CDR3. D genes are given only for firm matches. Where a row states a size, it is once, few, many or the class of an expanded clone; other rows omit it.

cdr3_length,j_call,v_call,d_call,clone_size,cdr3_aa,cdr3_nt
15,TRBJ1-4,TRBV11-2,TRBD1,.,CASSPRTGRDEKLFF,TGTGCCAGCAGCCCCCGGACAGGCCGAGATGAAAAACTGTTTTTT
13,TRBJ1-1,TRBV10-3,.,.,CAISESKQVEAFF,TGTGCCATCAGTGAGTCTAAACAGGTTGAAGCTTTCTTT
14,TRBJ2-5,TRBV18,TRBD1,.,CASSPRQGAETQYF,TGTGCCAGCTCTCCGAGACAGGGAGCAGAGACCCAGTACTTC
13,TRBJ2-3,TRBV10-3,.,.,CAISGRSTDTQYF,TGTGCCATCAGTGGCCGGAGCACAGATACGCAGTATTTT
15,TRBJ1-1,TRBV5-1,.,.,CASSLGGRTGTEAFF,TGCGCCAGCAGCTTGGGGGGCAGGACCGGCACTGAAGCTTTCTTT
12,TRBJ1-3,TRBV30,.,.,CAWSVTRDTIYF,TGTGCCTGGAGTGTTACGAGGGACACCATATATTTT
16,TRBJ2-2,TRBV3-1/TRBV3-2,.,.,CASSQPGLMVTGELFF,TGTGCCAGCAGCCAGCCAGGGTTAATGGTAACCGGGGAGCTGTTTTTT
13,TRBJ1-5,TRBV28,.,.,CASSLSGDQPQHF,TGTGCCAGCAGTTTGTCAGGGGATCAGCCCCAGCATTTT
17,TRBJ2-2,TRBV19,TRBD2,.,CASSPRGTSGSTGELFF,TGTGCCAGTAGCCCCAGGGGGACTAGCGGTTCGACCGGGGAGCTGTTTTTT
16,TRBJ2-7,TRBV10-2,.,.,CASRRHGGPPSYEQYF,TGCGCCAGCAGGAGACACGGGGGGCCTCCCTCCTACGAGCAGTACTTC
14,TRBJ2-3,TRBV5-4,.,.,CASSLERSTDTQYF,TGTGCCAGCAGCTTGGAGAGAAGCACAGATACGCAGTATTTT
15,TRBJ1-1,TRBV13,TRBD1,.,CASSSSGGIDTEAFF,TGTGCCAGCAGCTCCTCAGGGGGCATCGACACTGAAGCTTTCTTT
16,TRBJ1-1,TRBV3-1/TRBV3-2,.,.,CASSQIGGQGNTEAFF,TGTGCCAGCAGCCAGATCGGGGGGCAGGGGAACACTGAAGCTTTCTTT
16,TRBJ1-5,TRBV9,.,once,CASTAEAGLNNQPQHF,TGTGCCAGCACGGCGGAAGCAGGGCTTAACAATCAGCCCCAGCATTTT
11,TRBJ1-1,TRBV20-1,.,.,CSASRETEAFF,TGCAGTGCTAGCCGAGAAACTGAAGCTTTCTTT
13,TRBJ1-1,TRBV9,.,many,CASSRGAHTEAFF,TGTGCCAGCAGCAGGGGTGCGCACACTGAAGCTTTCTTT
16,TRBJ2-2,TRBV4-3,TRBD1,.,CASSRRTGANTGELFF,TGCGCCAGCAGCCGCAGAACAGGGGCGAACACCGGGGAGCTGTTTTTT
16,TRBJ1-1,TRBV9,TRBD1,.,CASSVEGSGGNTEAFF,TGTGCCAGCAGCGTAGAAGGTTCAGGGGGGAACACTGAAGCTTTCTTT
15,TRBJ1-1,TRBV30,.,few,CAWSSWGGTNTEAFF,TGTGCCTGGAGTTCATGGGGGGGGACGAACACTGAAGCTTTCTTT
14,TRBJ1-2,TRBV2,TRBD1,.,CASRTGTGIYGYTF,TGTGCCAGCAGGACAGGGACAGGGATCTATGGCTACACCTTC
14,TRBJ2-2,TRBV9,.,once,CASSVVPDTGELFF,TGTGCCAGCAGCGTAGTTCCCGACACCGGGGAGCTGTTTTTT
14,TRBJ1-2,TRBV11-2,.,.,CASSLFTEDYGYTF,TGTGCCAGCAGCTTATTTACGGAGGACTATGGCTACACCTTC
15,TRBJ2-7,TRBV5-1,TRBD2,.,CASSLVSGGTYEQYF,TGCGCCAGCAGCTTGGTCAGCGGGGGAACCTACGAGCAGTACTTC
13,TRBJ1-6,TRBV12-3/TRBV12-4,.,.,CASRSSGSSPLHF,TGTGCCAGCCGTTCGTCGGGTTCCTCACCCCTCCACTTT
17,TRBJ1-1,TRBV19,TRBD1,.,CASSVTGGIGMNTEAFF,TGTGCCAGTAGTGTCACAGGGGGCATTGGTATGAACACTGAAGCTTTCTTT
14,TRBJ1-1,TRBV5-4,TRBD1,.,CASSHLTGATEAFF,TGTGCCAGCAGCCATTTGACAGGGGCCACTGAAGCTTTCTTT
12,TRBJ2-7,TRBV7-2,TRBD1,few,CASSIDRVVQYF,TGTGCCAGCAGCATCGACAGGGTGGTGCAGTACTTC
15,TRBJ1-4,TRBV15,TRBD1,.,CATSNPQGENEKLFF,TGTGCCACCAGCAACCCACAGGGGGAGAATGAAAAACTGTTTTTT
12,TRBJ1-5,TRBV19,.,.,CASRGQTEPQHF,TGTGCCAGTAGGGGACAAACCGAGCCCCAGCATTTT
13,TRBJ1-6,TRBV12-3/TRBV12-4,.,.,CASTGSQNSPLHF,TGTGCCAGCACTGGCAGTCAGAATTCACCCCTCCACTTT
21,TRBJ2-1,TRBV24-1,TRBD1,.,CATSDSQPTGLLRSPYNEQFF,TGTGCCACCAGTGATTCCCAACCGACAGGGCTTCTTAGATCACCCTACAATGAGCAGTTCTTC
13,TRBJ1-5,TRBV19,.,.,CASQGNGNQPQHF,TGTGCCAGTCAGGGGAACGGCAATCAGCCCCAGCATTTT
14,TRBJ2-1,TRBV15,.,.,CATSRLTFHDEQFF,TGTGCCACCAGCAGACTGACTTTTCATGATGAGCAGTTCTTC
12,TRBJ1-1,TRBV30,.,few,CAWSMAPGGAFF,TGTGCCTGGAGTATGGCACCCGGGGGAGCTTTCTTT
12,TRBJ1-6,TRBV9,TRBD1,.,CASSAGQGPLHF,TGTGCCAGCAGCGCCGGACAGGGCCCCCTCCACTTT
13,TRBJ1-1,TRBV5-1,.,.,CASSLVVDGGAFF,TGCGCCAGCAGCTTGGTGGTCGACGGGGGAGCTTTCTTT
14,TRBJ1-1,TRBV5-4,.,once,CASSLVGAGTEAFF,TGTGCCAGCAGCTTAGTGGGGGCAGGGACTGAAGCTTTCTTT
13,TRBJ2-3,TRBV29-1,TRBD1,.,CSVADRVSDTQYF,TGCAGCGTTGCTGACAGGGTGTCAGATACGCAGTATTTT
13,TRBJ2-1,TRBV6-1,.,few,CASSEEGLNEQFF,TGTGCCAGCAGTGAAGAGGGGTTGAATGAGCAGTTCTTC
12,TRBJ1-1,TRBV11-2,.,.,CASSLGLPEAFF,TGTGCCAGCAGCTTAGGGCTCCCTGAAGCTTTCTTT
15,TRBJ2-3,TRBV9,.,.,CASSFSGAVTDTQYF,TGTGCCAGCAGCTTCTCAGGGGCTGTTACAGATACGCAGTATTTT
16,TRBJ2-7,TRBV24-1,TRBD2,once,CATSDSTSGGLYEQYF,TGTGCCACCAGTGATTCAACTAGCGGGGGGTTATACGAGCAGTACTTC
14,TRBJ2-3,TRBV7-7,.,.,CASSLGRSTDTQYF,TGTGCCAGCAGCTTAGGGCGGTCCACAGATACGCAGTATTTT
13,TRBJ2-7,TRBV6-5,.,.,CASNEGGRYEQYF,TGTGCCAGCAACGAGGGGGGGAGATACGAGCAGTACTTC
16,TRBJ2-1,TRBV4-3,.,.,CASSQEGRAGYNEQFF,TGCGCCAGCAGCCAAGAGGGAAGGGCAGGGTACAATGAGCAGTTCTTC
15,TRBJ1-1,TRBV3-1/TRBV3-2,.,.,CASSVRGRIGTEAFF,TGTGCCAGCAGCGTGCGGGGTCGAATTGGCACTGAAGCTTTCTTT
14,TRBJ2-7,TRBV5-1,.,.,CASRYREGSYEQYF,TGCGCCAGCAGATACAGGGAGGGGTCGTACGAGCAGTACTTC
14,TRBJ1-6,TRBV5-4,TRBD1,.,CASTDQTGAGPLHF,TGTGCCAGCACCGATCAGACAGGGGCCGGACCCCTCCACTTT
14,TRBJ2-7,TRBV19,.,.,CASSSPGQGREQYF,TGTGCCAGTAGTAGCCCCGGGCAGGGGCGCGAGCAGTACTTC
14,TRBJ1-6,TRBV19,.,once,CASGPGTRESPLHF,TGTGCCAGTGGTCCGGGAACTAGGGAGTCACCCCTCCACTTT
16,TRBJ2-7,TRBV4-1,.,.,CASSQEAQGISYEQYF,TGCGCCAGCAGCCAAGAGGCCCAGGGGATTTCCTACGAGCAGTACTTC
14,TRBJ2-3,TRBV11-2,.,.,CASSLRLAGDTQYF,TGTGCCAGCAGCTTGAGGCTAGCAGGAGATACGCAGTATTTT
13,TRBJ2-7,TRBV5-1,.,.,CASSLGSSYEQYF,TGCGCCAGCAGCTTAGGGAGCTCCTACGAGCAGTACTTC